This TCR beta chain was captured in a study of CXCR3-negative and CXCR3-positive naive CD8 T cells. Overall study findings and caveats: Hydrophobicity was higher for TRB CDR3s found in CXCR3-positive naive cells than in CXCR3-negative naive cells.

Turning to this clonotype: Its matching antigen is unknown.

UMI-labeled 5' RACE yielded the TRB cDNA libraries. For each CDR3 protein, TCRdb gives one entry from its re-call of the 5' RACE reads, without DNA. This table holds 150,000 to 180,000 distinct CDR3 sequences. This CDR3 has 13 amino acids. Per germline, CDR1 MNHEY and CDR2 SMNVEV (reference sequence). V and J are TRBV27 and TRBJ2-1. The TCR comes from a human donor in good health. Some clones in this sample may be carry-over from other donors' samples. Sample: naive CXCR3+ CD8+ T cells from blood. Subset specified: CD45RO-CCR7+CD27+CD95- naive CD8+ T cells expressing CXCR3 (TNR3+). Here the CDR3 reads CASSLNSYNEQFF.